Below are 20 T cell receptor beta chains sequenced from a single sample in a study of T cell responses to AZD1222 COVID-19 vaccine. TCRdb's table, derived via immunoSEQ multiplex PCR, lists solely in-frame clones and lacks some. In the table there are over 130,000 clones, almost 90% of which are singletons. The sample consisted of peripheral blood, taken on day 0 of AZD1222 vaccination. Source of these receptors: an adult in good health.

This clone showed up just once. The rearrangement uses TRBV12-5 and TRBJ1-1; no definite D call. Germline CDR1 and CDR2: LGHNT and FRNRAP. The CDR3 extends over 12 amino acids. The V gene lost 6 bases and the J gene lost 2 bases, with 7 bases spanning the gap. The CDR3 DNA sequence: TGTGCTAGTGGACCCGACAACACTGAAGCTTTCTTT. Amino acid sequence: CASGPDNTEAFF.

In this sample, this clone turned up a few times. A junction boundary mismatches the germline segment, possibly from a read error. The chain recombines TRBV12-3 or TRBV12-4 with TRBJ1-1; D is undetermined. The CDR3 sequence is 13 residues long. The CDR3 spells CASSLPPEAIWDF. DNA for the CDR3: TGTGCCAGCAGTTTACCCCCAGAGGCGATATGGGATTTT.

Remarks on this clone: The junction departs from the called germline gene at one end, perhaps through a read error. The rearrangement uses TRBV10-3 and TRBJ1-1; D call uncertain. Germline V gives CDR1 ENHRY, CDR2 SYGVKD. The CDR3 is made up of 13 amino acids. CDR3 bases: TGTGCCATCACTGAGGACCCGAACACTGAAGCTTTCTTT. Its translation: CAITEDPNTEAFF.

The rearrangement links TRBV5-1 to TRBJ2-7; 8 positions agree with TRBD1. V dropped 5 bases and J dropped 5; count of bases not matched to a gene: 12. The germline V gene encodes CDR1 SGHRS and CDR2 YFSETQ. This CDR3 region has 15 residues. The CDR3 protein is CASSTQGQAGNEQYF. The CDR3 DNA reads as TGCGCCAGCAGTACCCAGGGACAGGCTGGAAACGAGCAGTACTTC.

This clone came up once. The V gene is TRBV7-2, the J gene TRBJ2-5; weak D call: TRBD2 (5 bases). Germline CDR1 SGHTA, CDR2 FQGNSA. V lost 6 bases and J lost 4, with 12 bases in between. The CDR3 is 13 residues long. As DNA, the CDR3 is TGTGCCAGCAGTGGGGAGCCCCGAGAGACCCAGTACTTC. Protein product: CASSGEPRETQYF.

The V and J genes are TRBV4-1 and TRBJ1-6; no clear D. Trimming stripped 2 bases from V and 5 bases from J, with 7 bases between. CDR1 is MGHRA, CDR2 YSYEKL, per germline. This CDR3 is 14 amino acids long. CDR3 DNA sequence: TGCGCCAGCAGCCAAAGGCGGGATAATTCACCCCTCCACTTT. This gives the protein CASSQRRDNSPLHF.

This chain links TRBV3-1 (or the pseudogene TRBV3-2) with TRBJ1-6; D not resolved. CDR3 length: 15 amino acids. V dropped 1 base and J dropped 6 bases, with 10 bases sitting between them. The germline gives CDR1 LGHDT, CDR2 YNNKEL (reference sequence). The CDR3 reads CASSQVTGTNSPLHF. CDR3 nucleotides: TGTGCCAGCAGCCAAGTGACGGGAACTAATTCACCCCTCCACTTT.

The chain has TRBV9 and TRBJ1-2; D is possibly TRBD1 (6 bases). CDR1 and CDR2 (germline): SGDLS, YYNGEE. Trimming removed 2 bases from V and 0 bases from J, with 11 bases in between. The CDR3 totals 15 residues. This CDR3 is CASSVNRVSNYGYTF. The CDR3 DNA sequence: TGTGCCAGCAGCGTGAACAGGGTGTCTAACTATGGCTACACCTTC.

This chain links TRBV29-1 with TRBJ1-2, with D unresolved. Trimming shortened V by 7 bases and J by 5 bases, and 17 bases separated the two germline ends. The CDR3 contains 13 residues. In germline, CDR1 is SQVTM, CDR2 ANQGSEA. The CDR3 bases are TGCAGCGCACGATCCCGGGATGGATATGGCTACACCTTC. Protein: CSARSRDGYGYTF.

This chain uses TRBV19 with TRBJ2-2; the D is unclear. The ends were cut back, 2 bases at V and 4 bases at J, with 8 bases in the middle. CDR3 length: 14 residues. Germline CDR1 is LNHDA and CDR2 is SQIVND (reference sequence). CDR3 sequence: CASSITFATGELFF. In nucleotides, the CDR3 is TGTGCCAGTAGTATAACGTTCGCCACCGGGGAGCTGTTTTTT.

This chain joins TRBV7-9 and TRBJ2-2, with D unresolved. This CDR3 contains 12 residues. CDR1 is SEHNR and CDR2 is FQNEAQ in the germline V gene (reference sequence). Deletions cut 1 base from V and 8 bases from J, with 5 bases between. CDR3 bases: TGTGCCAGCAGCTTAGGACAAGGGGAGCTGTTTTTT. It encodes CASSLGQGELFF. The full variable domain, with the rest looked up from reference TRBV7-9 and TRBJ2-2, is DTGVSQNPRHKITKRGQNVTFRCDPISEHNRLYWYRQTLGQGPEFLTYFQNEAQLEKSRLLSDRFSAERPKGSFSTLEIQRTEQGDSAMYLCASSLGQGELFFGEGSRLTVL.

CDR3 loop: CSVGEAGGIETQYF. The CDR3 nucleotides are TGCAGCGTTGGAGAGGCGGGAGGGATAGAGACCCAGTACTTC. This chain joins TRBV29-1 and TRBJ2-5; 9 nucleotides line up with TRBD2. The CDR3 is 14 residues long. J lost 4 bases, V lost 4 bases, and 7 bases had no gene match. The germline V gene has CDR1 SQVTM and CDR2 ANQGSEA.

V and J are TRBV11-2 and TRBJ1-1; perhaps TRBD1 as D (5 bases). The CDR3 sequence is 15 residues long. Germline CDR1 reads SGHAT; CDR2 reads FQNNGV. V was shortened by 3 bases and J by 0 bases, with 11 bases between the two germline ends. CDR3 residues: CASSLGRGVNTEAFF. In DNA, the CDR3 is TGTGCCAGCAGCTTGGGGCGGGGGGTGAACACTGAAGCTTTCTTT.

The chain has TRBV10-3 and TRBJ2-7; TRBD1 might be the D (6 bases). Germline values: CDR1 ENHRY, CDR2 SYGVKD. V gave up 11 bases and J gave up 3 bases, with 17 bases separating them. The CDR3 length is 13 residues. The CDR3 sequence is CASGVQGDYEQYF. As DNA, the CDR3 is TGTGCCTCCGGAGTACAGGGAGACTACGAGCAGTACTTC.

CDR3 bases: TGTGCCACCAGCAGGGGGGAAACCCAAAGCGGAAAACTGTTTTTT. The encoded protein is CATSRGETQSGKLFF. The V and J genes are TRBV15 and TRBJ1-4; possible D gene TRBD1, 5 bases. V was pared by 3 bases and J by 10 bases, with 18 bases between. The CDR3 totals 15 residues. CDR1 LNHNV and CDR2 YYDKDF come from the germline V gene (reference sequence).

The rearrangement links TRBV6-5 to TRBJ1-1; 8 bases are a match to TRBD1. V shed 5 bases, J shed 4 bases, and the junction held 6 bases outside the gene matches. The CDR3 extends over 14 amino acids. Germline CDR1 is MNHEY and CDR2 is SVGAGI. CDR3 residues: CASSNTGGSTEAFF. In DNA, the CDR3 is TGTGCCAGCAGTAATACAGGGGGTAGCACTGAAGCTTTCTTT.

CDR3 amino acids: CASSSVRMPGLGETQYF. CDR3 coding DNA: TGTGCCAGCAGCTCAGTGCGGATGCCGGGACTGGGGGAGACCCAGTACTTC. This chain uses TRBV7-2 with TRBJ2-5; possible D gene TRBD2, 6 bases. This CDR3 is built from 17 residues. V was trimmed by 4 bases and J by 5 bases, leaving 23 bases between them. The germline V gene has CDR1 SGHTA and CDR2 FQGNSA.

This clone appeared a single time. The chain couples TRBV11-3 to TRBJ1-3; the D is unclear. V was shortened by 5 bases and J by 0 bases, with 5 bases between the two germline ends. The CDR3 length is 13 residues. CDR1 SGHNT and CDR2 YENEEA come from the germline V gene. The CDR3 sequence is CASSRSSGNTIYF. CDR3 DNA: TGTGCCAGCAGCCGTAGCTCTGGAAACACCATATATTTT.

The CDR3 DNA is TGTGCCAGCAGCCCCCGCCCGACAGGGGTGCCCGGGGAGCTGTTTTTT. Its translation is CASSPRPTGVPGELFF. The V and J genes are TRBV11-2 and TRBJ2-2, with TRBD1 matching over 8 bases. Germline assignment: CDR1 SGHAT and CDR2 FQNNGV. The CDR3 spans 16 residues. The V gene end was trimmed by 5 bases and the J gene end by 6 bases; junction bases not matched to a gene: 11. The variable domain in full, completed from reference TRBV11-2 and TRBJ2-2, reads EAGVAQSPRYKIIEKRQSVAFWCNPISGHATLYWYQQILGQGPKLLIQFQNNGVVDDSQLPKDRFSAERLKGVDSTLKIQPAKLEDSAVYLCASSPRPTGVPGELFFGEGSRLTVL.

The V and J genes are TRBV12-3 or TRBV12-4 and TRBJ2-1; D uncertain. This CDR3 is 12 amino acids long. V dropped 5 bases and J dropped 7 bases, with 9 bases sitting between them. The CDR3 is CASSTERNEQFF. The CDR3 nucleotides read TGTGCCAGCAGTACCGAGCGAAATGAGCAGTTCTTC.